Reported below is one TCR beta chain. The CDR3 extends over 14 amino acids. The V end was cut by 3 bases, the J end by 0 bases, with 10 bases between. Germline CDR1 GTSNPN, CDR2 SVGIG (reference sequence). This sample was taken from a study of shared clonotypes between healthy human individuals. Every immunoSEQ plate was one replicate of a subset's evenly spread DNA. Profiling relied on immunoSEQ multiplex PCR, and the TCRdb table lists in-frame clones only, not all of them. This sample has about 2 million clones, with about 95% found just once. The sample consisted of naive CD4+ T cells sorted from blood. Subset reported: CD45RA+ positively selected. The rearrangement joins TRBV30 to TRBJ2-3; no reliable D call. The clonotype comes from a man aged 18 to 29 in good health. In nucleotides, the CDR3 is TGTGCCTGGAGAAGACACTATAGCACAGATACGCAGTATTTT. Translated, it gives CAWRRHYSTDTQYF.